This is a list of T cell receptor beta chains from one sample in a study of PD-L1 blockade in urothelial cancer. Assay: immunoSEQ multiplex PCR; the TCRdb copy retains only in-frame clones and omits some. The sample records 23,000 or so clones, approximately 86% being singletons. This sample comprised PBMCs, obtained around atezolizumab (anti-PD-L1) treatment. The receptor source for this set is a man between 65 and 85 years old with urothelial cancer. CDR3s include the opening cysteine and the closing phenylalanine or tryptophan. Each record gives: J gene, V gene, D gene, clone size, CDR3 DNA, CDR3 protein. A D gene is named only where the DNA matches it firmly. A clone size is listed for some rows: how often the clone was seen (once, few, many), or a class if it is expanded.

>TRBJ1-3|TRBV7-9|TRBD1|-
TGTGCCAGCAGCTTAGGACAGGGGGCCATCTCTGGAAACACCATATATTTT
CASSLGQGAISGNTIYF
>TRBJ1-1|TRBV4-3|-|few
TGCGCCAGCAGCCAAGATGAGGTCAGGGACTCCTATCTGAACACTGAAGCTTTCTTT
CASSQDEVRDSYLNTEAFF
>TRBJ2-1|TRBV18|TRBD2|-
TGTGCCAGCTCACCAGGTCCGGGGGGGGGTGAGCAGTTCTTC
CASSPGPGGGEQFF
>TRBJ1-1|TRBV20-1|-|few
TGCAGTGCTCATACAGGCAAGGAAGCTTTCTTT
CSAHTGKEAFF
>TRBJ1-3|TRBV7-9|TRBD1|-
TGTGCCAGCAGCCCCACAGGGGACCCTGGAAACACCATATATTTT
CASSPTGDPGNTIYF
>TRBJ1-1|TRBV27|TRBD1|-
TGTGCCAGCAGATACAGGGGATTGAACACTGAAGCTTTCTTT
CASRYRGLNTEAFF
>TRBJ1-1|TRBV5-5|-|medium-sized
TGTGCCAGCAGCTCTGGGGGGGCCAACACTGAAGCTTTCTTT
CASSSGGANTEAFF
>TRBJ1-5|TRBV19|TRBD1|-
TGTGCCAGTACCCCCGGGGACAGGGGGGATCAGCCCCAGCATTTT
CASTPGDRGDQPQHF
>TRBJ2-1|TRBV9|-|few
TGTGCCAGCAGCGTAGATCCCAGAAGCAATGAGCAGTTCTTC
CASSVDPRSNEQFF
>TRBJ2-1|TRBV7-9|-|-
TGTGCCAGCAGCTTAGTAGCCGGGACTGAGTACAATGAGCAGTTCTTC
CASSLVAGTEYNEQFF
>TRBJ2-5|TRBV4-3|TRBD2|-
TGCGCCAGCAGCCCTGGGTGGGGCGGGAGAGTGGAAGAGACCCAGTACTTC
CASSPGWGGRVEETQYF
>TRBJ2-3|TRBV4-3|-|-
TGCGCCAGCAGCCTCAGTCTAACTAAGGGGGATACGCAGTATTTT
CASSLSLTKGDTQYF
>TRBJ2-3|TRBV10-3|-|-
TGTGCCATCAGAATAACAGATACGCAGTATTTT
CAIRITDTQYF